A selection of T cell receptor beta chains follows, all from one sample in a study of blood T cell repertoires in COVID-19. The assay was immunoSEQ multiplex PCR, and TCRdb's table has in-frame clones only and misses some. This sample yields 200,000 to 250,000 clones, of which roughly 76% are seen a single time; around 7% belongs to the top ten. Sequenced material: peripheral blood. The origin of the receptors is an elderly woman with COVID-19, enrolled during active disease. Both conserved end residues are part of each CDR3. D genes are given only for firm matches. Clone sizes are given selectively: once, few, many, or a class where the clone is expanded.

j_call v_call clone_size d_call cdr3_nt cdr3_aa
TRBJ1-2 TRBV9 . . TGTGCCAGCAGACGAGCCCCGACAGGTGAGAAAGGCTACACCTTC CASRRAPTGEKGYTF
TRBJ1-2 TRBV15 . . TGTGCCACCAGTCGGGGGGAGGATGTCTACACCTTC CATSRGEDVYTF
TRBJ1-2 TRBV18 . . TGTGCCAGCTCCCCGCAAGGAGCTAACTATGGCTACACCTTC CASSPQGANYGYTF
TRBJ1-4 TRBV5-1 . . TGCGCCAGCAGCTTTTCCCAGGGCCGGGCTAATGAAAAACTGTTTTTT CASSFSQGRANEKLFF
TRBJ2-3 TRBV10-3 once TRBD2 TGTGCCATCAGTGGAGGACTAGCGGGGGAGTCAGATACGCAGTATTTT CAISGGLAGESDTQYF
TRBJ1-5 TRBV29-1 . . TGCAGCGCCACCCTAGGGGGTAAGGGCAATCAGCCCCAGCATTTT CSATLGGKGNQPQHF
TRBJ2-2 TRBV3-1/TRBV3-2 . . TGTGCCAGCACTCACGCGGGGACCGGGGAGCTGTTTTTT CASTHAGTGELFF
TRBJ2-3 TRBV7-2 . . TGTGCCAGCAGCTCCAGAGATACGCAGTATTTT CASSSRDTQYF
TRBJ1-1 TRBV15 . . TGTGCCACCAGCAGAGGCCCCCCCGACAAAGCTTTCTTT CATSRGPPDKAFF
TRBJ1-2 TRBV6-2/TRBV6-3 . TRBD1 TGTGCCAGCAGTTACCAGACAGGGGCTAGCGGCGGCTACACCTTC CASSYQTGASGGYTF
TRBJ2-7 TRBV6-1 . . TGTGCCAGCAGTGAAGCTGTTCAGACAGCGTCCTACGAGCAGTACTTC CASSEAVQTASYEQYF
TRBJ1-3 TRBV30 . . TGTGCCCGGTCGGGGGGGAAACCTGGAAACACCATATATTTT CARSGGKPGNTIYF
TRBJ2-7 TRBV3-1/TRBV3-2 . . TGTGCCAGCAGCCAAGTATCAAGCGGGGAGCAGTACTTC CASSQVSSGEQYF
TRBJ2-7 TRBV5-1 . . TGCGCCAGCAGCTTGGAAGGGGGCTCCTACGAGCAGTACTTC CASSLEGGSYEQYF
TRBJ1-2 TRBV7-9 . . TGTGCCAGCACCCGGGGGGCTCCCGGGGGCTACACCTTC CASTRGAPGGYTF
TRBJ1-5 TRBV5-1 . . TGCGCCAGCAGACCGACTCCTAATCAGCCCCAGCATTTT CASRPTPNQPQHF
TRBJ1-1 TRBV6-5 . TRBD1 TGTGCCAGCAGTTACACCGACAGGGTGGCCACTGAAGCTTTCTTT CASSYTDRVATEAFF
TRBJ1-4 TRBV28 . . TGTGCCAGCAGTTTTGGGGCCCGCAATGAAAAACTGTTTTTT CASSFGARNEKLFF
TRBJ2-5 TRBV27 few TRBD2 TGTGCCAGCAGTTTAAGGGGTCGAGCGGGAGGGCCTGGGGAGACCCAGTACTTC CASSLRGRAGGPGETQYF
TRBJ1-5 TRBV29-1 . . TGCCGCGTGGTGGGGGGGGGTGGACAGCCCCAGCATTTT CRVVGGGGQPQHF
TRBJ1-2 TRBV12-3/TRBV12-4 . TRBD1 TGTGCCAGCAACAGGGGCAATGGCTACACCTTC CASNRGNGYTF
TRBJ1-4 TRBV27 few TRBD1 TGTGCCAGCAGTTCCCCCGGGACAGGAACTAATGAAAAACTGTTTTTT CASSSPGTGTNEKLFF
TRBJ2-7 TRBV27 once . TGTGCCAGCAGATCCGGAGGGGACAGCCGCCGAGTGCAGTACTTC CASRSGGDSRRVQYF
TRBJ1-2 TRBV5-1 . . TGCGCCAGCAGCTTGGCTGGGGCCGATAACTATGGCTACACCTTC CASSLAGADNYGYTF
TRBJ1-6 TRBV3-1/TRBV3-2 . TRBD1 TGTGCCAGCAGCCAGGACAGGGTTCGATCACCCCTCCACTTT CASSQDRVRSPLHF
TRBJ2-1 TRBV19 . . TGTGCCAGCACCTGGAGTACCCTCTACAATGAGCAGTTCTTC CASTWSTLYNEQFF
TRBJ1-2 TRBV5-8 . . TGTGCCAGCAGCAGGCTAGGGGGTTCCGACTATGGCTACACCTTC CASSRLGGSDYGYTF
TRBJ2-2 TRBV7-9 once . TGTGCCAGCAGCCTAGACTGGATAGCGGAAGGGGCGGGGGAGCTGTTTTTT CASSLDWIAEGAGELFF
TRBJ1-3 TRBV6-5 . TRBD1 TGTGCCAGCACGTCAAGAGGGACAGGGGGAAACACCATATATTTT CASTSRGTGGNTIYF
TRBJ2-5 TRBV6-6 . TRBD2 TGTGCCAGCATGTGGACTAGCGGAAGGGAGACCCAGTACTTC CASMWTSGRETQYF
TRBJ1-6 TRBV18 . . TGTGCCAGCTCACCGAAACAGGGTCTTAATTCACCCCTCCACTTT CASSPKQGLNSPLHF
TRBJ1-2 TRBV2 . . TGTGCCAGCAAACAGGGAAACTATGGCTACACCTTC CASKQGNYGYTF
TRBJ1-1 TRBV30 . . TGTGCCCAACAAGAACAGAAGAACACTGAAGCTTTCTTT CAQQEQKNTEAFF
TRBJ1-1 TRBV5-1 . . TGCGCCAGCAGTCGCCCCGGGACACAGAACACTGAAGCTTTCTTT CASSRPGTQNTEAFF
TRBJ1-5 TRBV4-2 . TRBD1 TGTGCCAGCAGCCAAGGTTCCGAGGGTGACAGGGCCCAGCATTTT CASSQGSEGDRAQHF
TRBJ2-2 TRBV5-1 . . TGCGCCAGCTGGCCGGCCCTAGGCGGCGGGGAGCTGTTTTTT CASWPALGGGELFF
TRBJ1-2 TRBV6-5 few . TGTGCCAGCAATGCAGGGTGGAACTATGGCTACACCTTC CASNAGWNYGYTF
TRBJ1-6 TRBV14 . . TGTGCCAGCAGCCCGGGAGACCGCGATAATTCACCCCTCCACTTT CASSPGDRDNSPLHF
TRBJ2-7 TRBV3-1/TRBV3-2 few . TGTGCCAGCAGCCCCTACCTAACCCTACTAGCAAACGAGCAGTACTTC CASSPYLTLLANEQYF
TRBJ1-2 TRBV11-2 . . TGTGCCAGCAGGCCCGAGGGTGACTATGGCTACACCTTC CASRPEGDYGYTF
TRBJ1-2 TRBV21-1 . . TGTGCCAGCAGCAAAAGCCAGGCTTGTGAGGGCTACACCTTC CASSKSQACEGYTF
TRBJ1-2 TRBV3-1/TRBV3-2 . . TGTGCCAGCAGCAACGGACAATTGCTCGGCTACACCTTC CASSNGQLLGYTF
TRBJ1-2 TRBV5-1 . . TGCGCCAGCAGCTGGACCCCCGAGGGACTTTATGGCTACACCTTC CASSWTPEGLYGYTF
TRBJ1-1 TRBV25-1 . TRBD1 TGTGCCAGCAGTGAAGGGTGGACAGGAAACACTGAAGCTTTCTTT CASSEGWTGNTEAFF
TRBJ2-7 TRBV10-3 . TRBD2 TGTGCCATCAGTGATCTGGCTAGCGGGGTTCGAAGGGGAGAGCAGTACTTC CAISDLASGVRRGEQYF
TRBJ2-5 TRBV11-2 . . TGTGCCAGCAGTTTCACAATGGGGGGAGAGGAGACCCAGTACTTC CASSFTMGGEETQYF
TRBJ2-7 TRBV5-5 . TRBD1 TGTGCCAGCAGCTTGCGACAGGGGATCTACGAGCAGTACTTC CASSLRQGIYEQYF
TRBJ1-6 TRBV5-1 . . TGCGCCAGCAGCACCGGACAGCTTCTTTCACCCCTCCACTTT CASSTGQLLSPLHF
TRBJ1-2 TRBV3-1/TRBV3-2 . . TGTGCCAGCAGCCAAGAGTCCGGGTCGGGCTATGGCTACACCTTC CASSQESGSGYGYTF